The T cell receptor (beta chain) described here comes from a study of blood T cell repertoires in COVID-19. The V gene's germline CDR1 is LNHDA and CDR2 SQIVND (reference sequence). The germline V and J ends were trimmed by 7 bases and 1 base, with 13 bases remaining between them. The CDR3 loop spans 14 amino acids. Some clones are missing from TCRdb's copy, which holds only in-frame ones; the method was immunoSEQ multiplex PCR. The sample contains 150,000 to 170,000 clones, roughly 80% of which appear only once. The rearrangement joins TRBV19 to TRBJ1-2; D is unresolved. The TCR was taken from an elderly woman with acute or convalescent COVID-19. The material sequenced was peripheral blood. Written as DNA, the CDR3 is TGTGCCAGTACCCCAGAAATCATTAACTATGGCTACACCTTC. Protein product: CASTPEIINYGYTF.